A single sample gave rise to the 5 T cell receptor beta chains below, sequenced in a study of T-cell memory formation after mild COVID-19 (dated by TCRdb to about 2021). Library method: 5' RACE. The sample was run on an Illumina NovaSeq 6000. TCRdb reanalyzed the raw reads on its own, using fastp at Q25 for trimming and MiXCR for clone calling, and kept in-frame beta chains. Each entry merges the rows of one CDR3 protein and shows their most common DNA and genes. In all, the sample holds some 330,000 distinct CDR3 sequences, and more than 20% of those were seen once. 9.5% to 15% of the sample is held by the ten biggest clonotypes. The sample consisted of PBMCs or a T cell subset sorted from them (not recorded which). The receptor source for this set is an adult woman who had mild COVID-19 (a few samples of this study predate the infection). The sample titles of this study are shuffled in the database, so cell type and time point are left out; the donor was told from shared clones.

The sample holds a few counts of this clonotype. The CDR3 loop reads CSVERNYGYTF. CDR3 in DNA: TGCAGCGTTGAACGGAACTATGGCTACACCTTC. The rearrangement uses TRBV29-1 and TRBJ1-2; D not certain. Trimming left V 2 bases short and J 2 bases short, with 3 bases between. This CDR3 comprises 11 residues. Germline CDR1 reads SQVTM; CDR2 reads ANQGSEA. The complete variable domain, with remaining parts taken from reference TRBV29-1 and TRBJ1-2, reads SAVISQKPSRDICQRGTSLTIQCQVDSQVTMMFWYRQQPGQSLTLIATANQGSEATYESGFVIDKFPISRPNLTFSTLTVSNMSPEDSSIYLCSVERNYGYTFGSGTRLTVV.

This clonotype is a singleton in its sample. The rearrangement uses TRBV6-1 and TRBJ1-5, with 9 bases matching TRBD1. This CDR3 is built from 17 residues. Germline lookup yields CDR1 MNHNS and CDR2 SASEGT. With V trimmed by 2 bases and J by 7 bases, 12 bases remained unmatched. The CDR3 bases are TGTGCCAGCAGTGAATCCCCGGAGACAGGGGGAGACCAGCCCCAGCATTTT. Its protein is CASSESPETGGDQPQHF.

The chain has TRBV14 and TRBJ2-2; D remains unclear. CDR3 length equals 16 residues. Germline CDR1 reads SGHDN; CDR2 reads FVKESK. V gave up 2 bases and J gave up 7 bases, with 17 bases separating them. The CDR3 nucleotides are TGTGCCAGCAGCCAACTTCGAACTGGTGCTTACGGGGAGCTGTTTTTT. It encodes CASSQLRTGAYGELFF. Drawing the rest from reference TRBV14 and TRBJ2-2, the complete variable domain is EAGVTQFPSHSVIEKGQTVTLRCDPISGHDNLYWYRRVMGKEIKFLLHFVKESKQDESGMPNNRFLAERTGGTYSTLKVQPAELEDSGVYFCASSQLRTGAYGELFFGEGSRLTVL.

The chain employs TRBV5-1 and TRBJ1-1, with 9 bases identical to TRBD1. Trimming removed 4 bases from V and 3 bases from J; junction bases left unmatched: 7. Germline CDR1 and CDR2: SGHRS and YFSETQ. This CDR3 is 15 amino acids long. In nucleotides, the CDR3 is TGCGCCAGCAGCCCCAGGACAGGGGCGGACACTGAAGCTTTCTTT. Its protein product is CASSPRTGADTEAFF. The whole variable domain, remainder taken from reference TRBV5-1 and TRBJ1-1, is KAGVTQTPRYLIKTRGQQVTLSCSPISGHRSVSWYQQTPGQGLQFLFEYFSETQRNKGNFPGRFSGRQFSNSRSEMNVSTLELGDSALYLCASSPRTGADTEAFFGQGTRLTVV.

The gene calls are TRBV19 and TRBJ2-5, with TRBD1 as a possible D gene (6 bases). This CDR3 is built from 15 residues. The V and J ends lost 6 bases and 5 bases respectively, with 19 bases between them. The germline V gene has CDR1 LNHDA and CDR2 SQIVND (reference sequence). The CDR3 spells CASSSRGIPTETQYF. In DNA, the CDR3 is TGTGCCAGTAGCTCGAGGGGGATCCCTACCGAGACCCAGTACTTC.